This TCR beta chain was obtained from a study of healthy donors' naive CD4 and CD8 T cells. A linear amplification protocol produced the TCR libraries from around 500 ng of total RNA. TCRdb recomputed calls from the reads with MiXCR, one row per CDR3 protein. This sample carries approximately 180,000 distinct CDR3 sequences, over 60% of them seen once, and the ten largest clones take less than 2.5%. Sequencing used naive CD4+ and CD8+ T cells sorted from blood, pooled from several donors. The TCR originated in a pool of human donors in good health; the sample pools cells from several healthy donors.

As DNA, the CDR3 is TGTGCCAGCAGTTACAACAACTATGGCTACACCTTC. It yields the protein CASSYNNYGYTF. The V gene is TRBV6-6, the J gene TRBJ1-2; D remains unclear. V lost 2 bases and J 2 bases, leaving 3 bases between the germline ends. In germline, CDR1 is MNHNY, CDR2 SVGAGI (reference sequence). The CDR3 sequence is 12 residues long.